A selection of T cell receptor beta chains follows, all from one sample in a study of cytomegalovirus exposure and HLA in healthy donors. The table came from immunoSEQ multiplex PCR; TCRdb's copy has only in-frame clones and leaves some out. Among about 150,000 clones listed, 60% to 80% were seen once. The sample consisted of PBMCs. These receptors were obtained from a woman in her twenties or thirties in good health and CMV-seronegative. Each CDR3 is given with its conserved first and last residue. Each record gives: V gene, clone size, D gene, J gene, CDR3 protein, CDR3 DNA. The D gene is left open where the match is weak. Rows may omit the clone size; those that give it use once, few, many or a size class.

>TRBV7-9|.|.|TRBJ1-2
CASSPRAGKGSYGYTF
TGTGCCAGCAGCCCTCGGGCAGGGAAAGGCAGTTATGGCTACACCTTC
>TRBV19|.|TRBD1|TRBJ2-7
CASSLQGSGDEQYF
TGTGCCAGTAGTCTACAGGGGTCTGGGGACGAGCAGTACTTC
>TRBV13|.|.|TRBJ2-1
CASSQTEFGQFF
TGTGCCAGCAGCCAAACAGAGTTCGGGCAGTTCTTC
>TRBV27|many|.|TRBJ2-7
CASSLANSYEQYF
TGTGCCAGCAGTTTGGCCAACTCCTACGAGCAGTACTTC
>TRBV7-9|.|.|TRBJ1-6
CASSPSPAGRDSPLHF
TGTGCCAGCAGCCCTTCGCCGGCGGGGAGGGATTCACCCCTCCACTTT
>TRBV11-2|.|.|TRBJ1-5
CASSDRLGQPQHF
TGTGCCAGCAGCGACAGGTTGGGGCAGCCCCAGCATTTT
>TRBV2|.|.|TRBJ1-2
CASSLSGLYGYTF
TGTGCCAGTTCCCTTTCAGGGCTCTATGGCTACACCTTC
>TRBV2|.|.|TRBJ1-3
CASSLRVGQFLPLGNTIYF
TGTGCCAGCAGTCTAAGAGTCGGACAGTTTTTGCCTCTTGGAAACACCATATATTTT
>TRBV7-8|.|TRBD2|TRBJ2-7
CASSLGGASGEPYEQYF
TGTGCCAGCAGCTTAGGGGGGGCTAGCGGGGAACCCTACGAGCAGTACTTC
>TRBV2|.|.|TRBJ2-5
CASRPEGETQYF
TGTGCCAGCAGGCCCGAGGGCGAGACCCAGTACTTC
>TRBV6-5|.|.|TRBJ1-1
CASSYSRGRVTEAFF
TGTGCCAGCAGTTACTCGCGGGGGCGCGTCACTGAAGCTTTCTTT
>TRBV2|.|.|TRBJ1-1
CASSGQTLGEAFF
TGTGCCAGCAGTGGACAGACACTGGGAGAAGCTTTCTTT
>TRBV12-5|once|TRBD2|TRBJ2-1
CASALHPTSDGEQFF
TGTGCTAGTGCTCTCCACCCAACTAGCGATGGTGAGCAGTTCTTC
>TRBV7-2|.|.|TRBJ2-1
CASSSRGGGYNEQFF
TGTGCCAGCAGCTCAAGGGGGGGAGGATACAATGAGCAGTTCTTC
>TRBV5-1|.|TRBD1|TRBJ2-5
CASSLEGQDFWETQYF
TGCGCCAGCAGCTTGGAGGGACAGGACTTCTGGGAGACCCAGTACTTC
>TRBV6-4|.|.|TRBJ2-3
CASSDWIRAERTDTQYF
TGTGCCAGCAGTGACTGGATTAGGGCAGAGCGGACAGATACGCAGTATTTT
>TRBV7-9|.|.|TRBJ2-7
CASSLAEGFLAYEQYF
TGTGCCAGCAGCTTAGCGGAGGGGTTCCTCGCTTACGAGCAGTACTTC
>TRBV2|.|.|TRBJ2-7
CASSAGSSYEQYF
TGTGCCAGCAGTGCTGGCAGCTCCTACGAGCAGTACTTC
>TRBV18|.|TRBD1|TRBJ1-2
CASSRGQEHYGYTF
TGTGCCAGCTCACGGGGACAGGAACACTATGGCTACACCTTC
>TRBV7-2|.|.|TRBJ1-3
CASSRQSSGNTIYF
TGTGCCAGCAGCCGACAGAGCTCTGGAAACACCATATATTTT
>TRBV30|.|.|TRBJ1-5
CAWSSWTGNRPQHF
TGTGCCTGGAGTTCCTGGACGGGGAATCGGCCCCAGCATTTT
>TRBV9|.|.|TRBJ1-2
CASSGQLYGYTF
TGTGCCAGCAGCGGACAACTCTATGGCTACACCTTC
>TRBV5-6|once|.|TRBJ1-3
CASSYQVPSGNTIYF
TGTGCCAGCAGTTATCAGGTACCCTCTGGAAACACCATATATTTT
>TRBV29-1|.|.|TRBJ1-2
CSVADTAYGYTF
TGCAGCGTCGCAGACACCGCGTATGGCTACACCTTC
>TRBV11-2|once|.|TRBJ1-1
CASSLGVSTEAFF
TGTGCCAGCAGCTTAGGAGTTTCCACTGAAGCTTTCTTT
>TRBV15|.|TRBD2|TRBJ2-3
CATSPGGRDGWTDTQYF
TGTGCCACCAGCCCTGGGGGGAGGGATGGTTGGACAGATACGCAGTATTTT
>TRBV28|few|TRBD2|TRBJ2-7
CASSIPGTRSGEQYF
TGTGCCAGCAGTATACCCGGGACTAGGTCGGGTGAGCAGTACTTC
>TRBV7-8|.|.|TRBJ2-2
CASSLKLNTGELFF
TGTGCCAGCAGCCTTAAACTTAACACCGGGGAGCTGTTTTTT
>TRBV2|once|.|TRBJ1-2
CAGAPLTNYGYTF
TGTGCCGGAGCCCCCCTAACTAACTATGGCTACACCTTC
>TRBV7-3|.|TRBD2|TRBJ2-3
CASSPRGLAFDTQYF
TGTGCCAGCAGCCCCCGAGGACTAGCGTTCGATACGCAGTATTTT
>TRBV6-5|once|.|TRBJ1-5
CASRHFRDSNQPQHF
TGTGCCAGCAGGCATTTCAGGGATAGCAATCAGCCCCAGCATTTT
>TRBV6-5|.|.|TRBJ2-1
CASSYTDSSEQFF
TGTGCCAGCAGTTACACGGACAGTTCTGAGCAGTTCTTC
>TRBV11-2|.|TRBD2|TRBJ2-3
CASSSSSGGITDTQYF
TGTGCCAGCAGCTCCTCTAGCGGGGGGATAACAGATACGCAGTATTTT
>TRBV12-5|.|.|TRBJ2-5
CASGSFRDSGGETQYF
TGTGCTAGTGGTTCATTCCGGGACTCCGGGGGTGAGACCCAGTACTTC